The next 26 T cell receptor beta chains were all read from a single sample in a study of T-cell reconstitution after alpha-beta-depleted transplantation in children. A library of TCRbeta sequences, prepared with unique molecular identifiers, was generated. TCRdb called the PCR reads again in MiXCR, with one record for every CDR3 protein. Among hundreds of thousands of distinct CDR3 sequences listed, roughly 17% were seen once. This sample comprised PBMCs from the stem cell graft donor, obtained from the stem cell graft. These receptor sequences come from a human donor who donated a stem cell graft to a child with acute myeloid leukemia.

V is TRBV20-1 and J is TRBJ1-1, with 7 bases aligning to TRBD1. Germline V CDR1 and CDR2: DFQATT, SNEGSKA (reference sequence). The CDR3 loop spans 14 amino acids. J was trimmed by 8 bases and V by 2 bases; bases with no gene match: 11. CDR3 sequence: CSARKSPGTEEAFF. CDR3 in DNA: TGCAGTGCTAGAAAGAGCCCCGGGACAGAGGAAGCTTTCTTT.

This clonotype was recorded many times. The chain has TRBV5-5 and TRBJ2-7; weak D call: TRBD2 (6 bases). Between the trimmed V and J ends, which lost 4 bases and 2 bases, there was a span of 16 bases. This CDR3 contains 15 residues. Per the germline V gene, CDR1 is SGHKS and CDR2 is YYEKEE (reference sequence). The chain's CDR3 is CASSTAGSLAYEQYV. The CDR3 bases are TGTGCCAGCAGCACTGCCGGGAGCCTAGCCTACGAGCAGTACGTC.

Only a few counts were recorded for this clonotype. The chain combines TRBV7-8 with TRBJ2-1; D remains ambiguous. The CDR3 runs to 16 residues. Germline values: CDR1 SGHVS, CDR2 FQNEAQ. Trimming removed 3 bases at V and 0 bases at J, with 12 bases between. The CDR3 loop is CASSLEELRSYNEQFF. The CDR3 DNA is TGTGCCAGCAGCTTGGAAGAACTCCGCTCCTACAATGAGCAGTTCTTC.

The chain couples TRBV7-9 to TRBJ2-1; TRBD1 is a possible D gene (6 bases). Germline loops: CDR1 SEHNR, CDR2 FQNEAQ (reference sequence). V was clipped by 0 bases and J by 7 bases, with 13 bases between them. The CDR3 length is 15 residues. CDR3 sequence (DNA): TGTGCCAGCAGCTTAGCCTCAGGGGCATGGAATGAGCAGTTCTTC. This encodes CASSLASGAWNEQFF.

CDR3 coding DNA: TGCGCCAGCAGCTTGGACTCAGGAGAAATTTATGGCTACACCTTC. Protein product: CASSLDSGEIYGYTF. The chain links TRBV5-1 to TRBJ1-2; D not certain. Germline assignment: CDR1 SGHRS and CDR2 YFSETQ. V was pared by 0 bases and J by 5 bases, with 14 bases between. There are 15 residues in the CDR3.

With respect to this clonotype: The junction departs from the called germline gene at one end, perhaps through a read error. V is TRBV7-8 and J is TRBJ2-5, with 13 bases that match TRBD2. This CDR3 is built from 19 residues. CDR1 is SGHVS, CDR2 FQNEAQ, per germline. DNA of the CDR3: TGTGCCAGCAGCTTTCCCGGGACTAGCGGGACCTCAAGAGATGGGAGGCCGTGGTTC. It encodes CASSFPGTSGTSRDGRPWF.

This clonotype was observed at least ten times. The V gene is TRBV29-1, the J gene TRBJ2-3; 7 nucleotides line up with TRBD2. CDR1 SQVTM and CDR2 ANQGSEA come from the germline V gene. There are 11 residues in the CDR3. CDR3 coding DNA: TGCTTTGCGGGGGGCACAGATACGCAGTATTTT. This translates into CFAGGTDTQYF.

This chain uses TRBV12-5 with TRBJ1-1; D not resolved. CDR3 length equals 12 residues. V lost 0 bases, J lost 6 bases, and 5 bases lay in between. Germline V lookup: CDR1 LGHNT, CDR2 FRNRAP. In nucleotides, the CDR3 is TGTGCTAGTGGTTTGGTACGCGCTGAAGCTTTCTTT. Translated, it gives CASGLVRAEAFF.

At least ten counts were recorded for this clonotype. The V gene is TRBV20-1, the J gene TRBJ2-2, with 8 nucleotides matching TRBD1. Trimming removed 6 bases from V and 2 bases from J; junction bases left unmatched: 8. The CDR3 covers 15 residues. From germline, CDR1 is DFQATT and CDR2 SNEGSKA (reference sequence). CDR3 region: CSALDRGLNTGELFF. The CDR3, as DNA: TGCAGTGCCCTTGACAGGGGCCTCAACACCGGGGAGCTGTTTTTT.

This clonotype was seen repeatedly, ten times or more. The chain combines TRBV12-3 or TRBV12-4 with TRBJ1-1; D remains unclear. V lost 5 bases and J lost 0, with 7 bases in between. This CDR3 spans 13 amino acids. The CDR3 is CASSPPMNTEAFF. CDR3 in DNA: TGTGCCAGCAGTCCACCTATGAACACTGAAGCTTTCTTT.

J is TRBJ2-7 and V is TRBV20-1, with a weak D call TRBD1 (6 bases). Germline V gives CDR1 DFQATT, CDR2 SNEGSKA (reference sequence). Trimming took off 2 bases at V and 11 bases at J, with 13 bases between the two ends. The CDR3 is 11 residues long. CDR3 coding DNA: TGCAGTGCTAGAACCCCAAAGGGGGAGTACGTC. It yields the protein CSARTPKGEYV.

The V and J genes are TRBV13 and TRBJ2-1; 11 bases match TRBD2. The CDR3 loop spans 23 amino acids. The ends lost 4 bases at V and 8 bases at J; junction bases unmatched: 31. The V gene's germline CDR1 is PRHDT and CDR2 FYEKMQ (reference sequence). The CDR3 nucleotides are TGTGCCAGCAGCTCCAACCACGACAGGGTGAGACTAGCGGGGCAACCTCCCGAACATGAGCAGTTCTTC. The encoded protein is CASSSNHDRVRLAGQPPEHEQFF.

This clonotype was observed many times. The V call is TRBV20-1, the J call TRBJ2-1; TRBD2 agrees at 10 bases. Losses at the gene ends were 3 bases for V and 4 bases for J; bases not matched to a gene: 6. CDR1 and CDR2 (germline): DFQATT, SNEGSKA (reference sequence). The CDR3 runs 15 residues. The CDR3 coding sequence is TGCAGTGCTAGCCCGGGACTAGCGCGTTACAATGAGCAGTTCTTC. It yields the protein CSASPGLARYNEQFF.

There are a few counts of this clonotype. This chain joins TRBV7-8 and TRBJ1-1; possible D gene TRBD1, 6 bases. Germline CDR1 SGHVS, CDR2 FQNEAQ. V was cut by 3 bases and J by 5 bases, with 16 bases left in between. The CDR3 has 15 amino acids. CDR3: CASSLASRGHTEAFF. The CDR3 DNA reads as TGTGCCAGCAGCTTGGCCTCGCGGGGGCATACTGAAGCTTTCTTT.

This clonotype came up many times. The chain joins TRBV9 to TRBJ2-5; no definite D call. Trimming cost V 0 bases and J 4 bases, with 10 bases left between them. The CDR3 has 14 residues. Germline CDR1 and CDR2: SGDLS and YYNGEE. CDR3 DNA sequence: TGTGCCAGCAGCGTAGGAAACTCGAGAGAGACCCAGTACTTC. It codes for CASSVGNSRETQYF.

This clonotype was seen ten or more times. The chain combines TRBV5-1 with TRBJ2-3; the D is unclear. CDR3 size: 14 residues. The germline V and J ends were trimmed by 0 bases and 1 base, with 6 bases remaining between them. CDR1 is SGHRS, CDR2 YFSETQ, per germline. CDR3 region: CASSLGYGTDTQYF. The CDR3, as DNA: TGCGCCAGCAGCTTGGGATACGGCACAGATACGCAGTATTTT.

The CDR3 nucleotides read TGCAGTGCTAGAGAGCTAGGGACAGGGGGATCTGAAGCTTTCTTT. Protein: CSARELGTGGSEAFF. The chain uses TRBV20-1 and TRBJ1-1; 11 bases fit TRBD1. Looked up from germline, CDR1 is DFQATT and CDR2 is SNEGSKA (reference sequence). This CDR3 has 15 amino acids. Trimming at V came to 0 bases and at J to 6 bases, leaving 6 bases not matched to a gene.

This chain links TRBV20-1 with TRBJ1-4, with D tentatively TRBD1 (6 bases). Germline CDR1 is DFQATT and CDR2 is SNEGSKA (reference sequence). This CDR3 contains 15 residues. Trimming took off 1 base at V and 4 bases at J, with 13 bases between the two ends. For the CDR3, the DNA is TGCAGTGCTAGAGGATGGGGGGCTGGTAATGAAAAACTGTTTTTT. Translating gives CSARGWGAGNEKLFF.

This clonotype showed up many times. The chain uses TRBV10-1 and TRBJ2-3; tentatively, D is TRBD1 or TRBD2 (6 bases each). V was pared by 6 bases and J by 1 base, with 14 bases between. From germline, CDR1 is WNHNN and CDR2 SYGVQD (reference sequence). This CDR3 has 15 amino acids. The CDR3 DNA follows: TGCGCCAGCAGGAAGGGGGGAGGTCGCACAGATACGCAGTATTTT. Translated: CASRKGGGRTDTQYF.

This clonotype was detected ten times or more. For the CDR3, the DNA is TGCAGTGCTTCCCGAGTGGGGAAAAGTGGCTACACCTTC. Translation: CSASRVGKSGYTF. V usage is TRBV20-1 and J usage is TRBJ1-2; no clear D. V gave up 5 bases and J gave up 7 bases, with 17 bases separating them. This CDR3 contains 13 residues. Germline CDR1 and CDR2: DFQATT and SNEGSKA (reference sequence).

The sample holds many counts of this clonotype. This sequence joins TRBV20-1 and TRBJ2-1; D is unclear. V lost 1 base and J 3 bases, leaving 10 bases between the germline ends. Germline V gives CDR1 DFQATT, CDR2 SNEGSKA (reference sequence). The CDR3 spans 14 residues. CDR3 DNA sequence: TGCAGTGCTAGAGCCCCTCGCCTCTACAATGAGCAGTTCTTC. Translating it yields CSARAPRLYNEQFF.

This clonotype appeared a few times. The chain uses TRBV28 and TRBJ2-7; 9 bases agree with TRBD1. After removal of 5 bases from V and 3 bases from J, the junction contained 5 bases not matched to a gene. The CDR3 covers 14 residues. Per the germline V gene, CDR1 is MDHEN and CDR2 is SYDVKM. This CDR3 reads CASSLRQGGYEQYV. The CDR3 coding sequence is TGTGCCAGCAGTCTACGACAGGGGGGCTACGAGCAGTACGTC.

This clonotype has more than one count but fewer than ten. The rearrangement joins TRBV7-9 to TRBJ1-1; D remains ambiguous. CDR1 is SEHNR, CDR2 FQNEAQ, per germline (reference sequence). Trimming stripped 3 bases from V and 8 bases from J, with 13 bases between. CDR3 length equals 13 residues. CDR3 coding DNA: TGTGCCAGCAGCTTTGAGAACACGGTCGAAGCTTTCTTT. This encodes CASSFENTVEAFF.

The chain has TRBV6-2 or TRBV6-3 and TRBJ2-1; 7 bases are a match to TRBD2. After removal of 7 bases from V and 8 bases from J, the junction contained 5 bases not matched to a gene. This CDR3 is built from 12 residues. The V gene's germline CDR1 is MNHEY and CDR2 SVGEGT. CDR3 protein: CASKRGGDEQFF. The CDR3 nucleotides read TGTGCCAGCAAGCGGGGAGGGGATGAGCAGTTCTTC.

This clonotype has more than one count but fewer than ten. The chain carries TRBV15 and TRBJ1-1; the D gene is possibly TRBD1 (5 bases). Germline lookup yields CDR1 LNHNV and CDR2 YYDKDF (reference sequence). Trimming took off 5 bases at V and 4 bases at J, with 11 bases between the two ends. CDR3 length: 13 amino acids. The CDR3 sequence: CATSGGRRTEAFF. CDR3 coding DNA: TGTGCCACCAGCGGGGGTCGGCGCACTGAAGCTTTCTTT.

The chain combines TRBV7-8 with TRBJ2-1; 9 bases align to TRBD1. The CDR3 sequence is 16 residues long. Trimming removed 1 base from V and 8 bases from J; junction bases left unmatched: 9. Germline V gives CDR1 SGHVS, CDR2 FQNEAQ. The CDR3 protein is CASSLEVWTGAHEQFF. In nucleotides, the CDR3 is TGTGCCAGCAGCTTAGAGGTCTGGACAGGGGCCCATGAGCAGTTCTTC. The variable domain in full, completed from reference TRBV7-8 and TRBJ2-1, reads GAGVSQSPRYKVAKRGQDVALRCDPISGHVSLFWYQQALGQGPEFLTYFQNEAQLDKSGLPSDRFFAERPEGSVSTLKIQRTQQEDSAVYLCASSLEVWTGAHEQFFGPGTRLTVL.